Listed below are T cell receptor beta chains from one sample, sequenced in a study of cytomegalovirus exposure and HLA in healthy donors. Repertoires were generated with immunoSEQ multiplex PCR, while TCRdb's copy carries only in-frame clones and drops some. The sample has over 130,000 clones; 70% to 80% are singletons. The source material was PBMCs. The receptors come from a woman in her thirties or forties in good health and CMV-seropositive. CDR3s include the opening cysteine and the closing phenylalanine or tryptophan. The order of the fields is D gene, clone size, V gene, J gene, CDR3 DNA, CDR3 protein. A D gene is named only where the DNA matches it firmly. Clone size is given for some rows only: seen once, a few or many times, or a class if the clone is expanded.

NA,NA,TRBV9,TRBJ1-1,TGTGCCAGCAGCGTAGTTTATTTATTCACTGAAGCTTTCTTT,CASSVVYLFTEAFF
NA,NA,TRBV15,TRBJ2-1,TGTGCCACCAGCAGGCGTCAATACTCCTACAATGAGCAGTTCTTC,CATSRRQYSYNEQFF
TRBD2,NA,TRBV5-1,TRBJ2-2,TGCGCCAGCAGCTGGACTAGCGGGACCACCGGGGAGCTGTTTTTT,CASSWTSGTTGELFF
TRBD1,few,TRBV10-3,TRBJ2-3,TGTGCCATCAACCCGGGACAGGGGGGGGCAGATACGCAGTATTTT,CAINPGQGGADTQYF
TRBD1,NA,TRBV7-9,TRBJ1-5,TGTGCCAGCAGCTTAATGTCGGGACAGGGGGATCAGCCCCAGCATTTT,CASSLMSGQGDQPQHF
TRBD2,NA,TRBV6-1,TRBJ2-7,TGTGCCAGCAGTGAACCCATACGGACTAGCGGGAGAAGATACGAGCAGTACTTC,CASSEPIRTSGRRYEQYF
TRBD1,NA,TRBV28,TRBJ2-1,TGTGCCGCAGGGTACAGGGGGAACAACAATGAGCAGTTCTTC,CAAGYRGNNNEQFF
NA,NA,TRBV11-3,TRBJ2-7,TGTGCCAGCAGCTTAAGCGGCAGCTCCTACGAGCAGTACTTC,CASSLSGSSYEQYF
NA,few,TRBV2,TRBJ2-5,TGTGCCAGCAGTTACATCCAGGGTATCGCAGAGACCCAGTACTTC,CASSYIQGIAETQYF
TRBD1,NA,TRBV19,TRBJ1-5,TGTGCCAGTACCATACGCTTAGACAGGGTGGATCAGCCCCAGCATTTT,CASTIRLDRVDQPQHF
TRBD1,NA,TRBV28,TRBJ1-4,TGTGCCAGCAGCTCCAGACAGGGGGCCCTTGCGAACAGAAAACTGTTTTTT,CASSSRQGALANRKLFF
NA,NA,TRBV11-3,TRBJ1-5,TGTGCCAGCAGCTTAGCCAAAACCCCGGGGGGGGGAGGTCAGCCCCAGCATTTT,CASSLAKTPGGGGQPQHF
NA,NA,TRBV6-6,TRBJ2-1,TGTGCCAGCAGTTACTACCCCCTTCCGAGGGGGGGTGAGCAGTTCTTC,CASSYYPLPRGGEQFF
NA,once,TRBV5-1,TRBJ1-4,TGCGCCAGCAGCTTGGAGCCAGGGATGGGGGAAAAACTGTTTTTT,CASSLEPGMGEKLFF
NA,NA,TRBV28,TRBJ1-2,TGTGCCAGCAGCCAGACTGGACTCTATGGCTACACCTTC,CASSQTGLYGYTF
TRBD1,few,TRBV19,TRBJ1-4,TGTGCCAGTAGGAGGACAGGGCACGAAAAACTGTTTTTT,CASRRTGHEKLFF
TRBD2,few,TRBV5-1,TRBJ2-5,TGCGCCAGCAGCTCAGGGACTAGCGGGAGTCTAGAGACCCAGTACTTC,CASSSGTSGSLETQYF
NA,NA,TRBV5-5,TRBJ2-5,TGTGCCAGCAGCTTGACCGGGGGAGAGACCCAGTACTTC,CASSLTGGETQYF
NA,NA,TRBV7-2,TRBJ1-2,TGTGCCAGCAGCCTTAGGGGGACATCAGATGTCTATGGCTACACCTTC,CASSLRGTSDVYGYTF
TRBD1,NA,TRBV5-1,TRBJ1-4,TGCGCCAGCAGCTTGGGACAGGGGAAAAATGAAAAACTGTTTTTT,CASSLGQGKNEKLFF
NA,NA,TRBV7-8,TRBJ1-1,TGTGCCAGCAGCGAGGTCCTTAACACTGAAGCTTTCTTT,CASSEVLNTEAFF
TRBD1,NA,TRBV7-8,TRBJ2-7,TGTGCCAGCAGCTTAGGGATACTGGGGACAGGGGACGAGCAGTACTTC,CASSLGILGTGDEQYF
TRBD1,few,TRBV5-1,TRBJ2-5,TGCGCCAGCAGCTTGAACACAGGGGGGCAAGAGACCCAGTACTTC,CASSLNTGGQETQYF
NA,NA,TRBV12-5,TRBJ2-2,TGTGCTAGTGGACGTTATAGGGGGAACACCGGGGAGCTGTTTTTT,CASGRYRGNTGELFF
NA,few,TRBV9,TRBJ1-2,TGTGCCAGCAGCCCTAGGGGGAGTGGGTCTCTAGCTAACTATGGCTACACCTTC,CASSPRGSGSLANYGYTF
TRBD1,few,TRBV6-6,TRBJ1-5,TGTGCCAGCAGTCTACATGGGACAGGCCGAAATCAGCCCCAGCATTTT,CASSLHGTGRNQPQHF
NA,NA,TRBV29-1,TRBJ2-7,TGCAGCGTCCTACAGGGATCCTACGAGCAGTACTTC,CSVLQGSYEQYF
NA,NA,TRBV9,TRBJ2-3,TGTGCCAGCAGCGTTAGTGTCTCAGATACGCAGTATTTT,CASSVSVSDTQYF
NA,once,TRBV6-5,TRBJ2-7,TGTGCCAGCAGTCGTACCCTCATCGGGGGTGGCGAGCAGTACTTC,CASSRTLIGGGEQYF
NA,once,TRBV6-5,TRBJ1-1,TGTGCCAGCAGTTACTCGGCGGGCTTGAACACTGAAGCTTTCTTT,CASSYSAGLNTEAFF
NA,few,TRBV5-5,TRBJ1-6,TGTGCCAGCAGCCCGGGGGAGGGGGGCCATTCACCCCTCCACTTT,CASSPGEGGHSPLHF
TRBD2,NA,TRBV27,TRBJ2-3,TGTGCCAGCAGGGGGACTAGCTTGGGAGGGGATACGCAGTATTTT,CASRGTSLGGDTQYF
NA,NA,TRBV6-5,TRBJ1-5,TGTGCCAGCAGTTACCCGGGGCAGCCCCAGCATTTT,CASSYPGQPQHF
TRBD2,NA,TRBV15,TRBJ2-1,TGTGCCACCAGTTTAGAGGTCCCCTTAGCGGGAAAGTCAAATGAGCAGTTCTTC,CATSLEVPLAGKSNEQFF
NA,few,TRBV19,TRBJ1-4,TGTGCCAGTAGAGACAGTAAGGCTAATGAAAAACTGTTTTTT,CASRDSKANEKLFF
NA,NA,TRBV15,TRBJ2-7,TGTGCCACCAGCAGCCTGACTGCCTCCTACGAGCAGTACTTC,CATSSLTASYEQYF
NA,NA,TRBV5-4,TRBJ2-1,TGTGCCAGCAGGAGAGACTACGGGGACAATGAGCAGTTCTTC,CASRRDYGDNEQFF
TRBD1,NA,TRBV11-2,TRBJ2-1,TGTGCCAGCAGCCAACGGACAGGTGTAAATGAGCAGTTCTTC,CASSQRTGVNEQFF
TRBD1,few,TRBV28,TRBJ2-7,TGTGCCAGCAAACGGGACAGTAGCTCCTACGAGCAGTACTTC,CASKRDSSSYEQYF
NA,NA,TRBV7-9,TRBJ2-1,TGTGCCAGCAGCCTGCGTGAGGGTGAGCAGTTCTTC,CASSLREGEQFF
NA,NA,TRBV14,TRBJ2-1,TGTGCCAGCAGCCGAGCGGCTCGGGAGCAGTTCTTC,CASSRAAREQFF
NA,NA,TRBV7-2,TRBJ1-4,TGTGCCAGCAGTCCGCTAGTGGCCGCCATTGAAAAACTGTTTTTT,CASSPLVAAIEKLFF
NA,NA,TRBV19,TRBJ2-6,TGTGCCAGTATGGGACACTGGACTGGGGCCAACGTCCTGACTTTC,CASMGHWTGANVLTF
TRBD2,NA,TRBV7-3,TRBJ2-1,TGTGCCAGCAGCCCGGGGGGGCGGACCTCCCATGAGCAGTTCTTC,CASSPGGRTSHEQFF
NA,NA,TRBV2,TRBJ1-2,TGTGCCAGCAGTAGTGACAGGAGGAACTATGGCTACACCTTC,CASSSDRRNYGYTF
TRBD2,NA,TRBV2,TRBJ2-3,TGTGCCAGTAGCGGGCCCTCGGCAGATACGCAGTATTTT,CASSGPSADTQYF
NA,NA,TRBV18,TRBJ2-1,TGTGCCAGCTCACCAGGACAATACGGGTGGCATGAGCAGTTCTTC,CASSPGQYGWHEQFF
TRBD1,NA,TRBV6-5,TRBJ1-1,TGTGCCAGCAGAGTACAGGGGACGAACACTGAAGCTTTCTTT,CASRVQGTNTEAFF
NA,NA,TRBV5-1,TRBJ2-7,TGCGCCAGCAGGTGGGACATTTCCTCCTACGAGCAGTACTTC,CASRWDISSYEQYF
NA,NA,TRBV6-5,TRBJ1-1,TGTGCCAGCAGTTACCACCGAGGGAACACTGAAGCTTTCTTT,CASSYHRGNTEAFF
NA,NA,TRBV14,TRBJ2-7,TGTGCCAGCAGCCAGGCCATCAGGGCCGTCTACGAGCAGTACTTC,CASSQAIRAVYEQYF
NA,NA,TRBV19,TRBJ2-7,TGTGCCAGTAGCCCTCGGGGGGCAAGAGACGAGCAGTACTTC,CASSPRGARDEQYF
NA,NA,TRBV7-2,TRBJ2-3,TGTGCCAGCAGCTTAGGCAGTTCAGATACGCAGTATTTT,CASSLGSSDTQYF
TRBD1,NA,TRBV29-1,TRBJ1-3,TGCGCGTACATAGGACAGGCGGCGGGAAACACCATATATTTT,CAYIGQAAGNTIYF
NA,once,TRBV7-9,TRBJ2-3,TGTGCCAGCAGCTTAGTAGAGGTCCCCTTCACAGATACGCAGTATTTT,CASSLVEVPFTDTQYF